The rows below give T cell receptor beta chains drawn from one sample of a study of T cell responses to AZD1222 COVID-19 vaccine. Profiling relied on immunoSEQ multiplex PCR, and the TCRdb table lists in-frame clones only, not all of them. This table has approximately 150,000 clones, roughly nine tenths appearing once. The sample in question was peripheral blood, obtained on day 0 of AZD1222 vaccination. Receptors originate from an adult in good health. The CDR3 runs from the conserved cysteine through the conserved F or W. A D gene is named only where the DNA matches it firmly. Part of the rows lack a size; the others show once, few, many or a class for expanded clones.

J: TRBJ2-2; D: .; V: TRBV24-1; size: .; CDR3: CATSDLRTAGELFF; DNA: TGTGCCACCAGTGATTTGAGGACAGCCGGGGAGCTGTTTTTT
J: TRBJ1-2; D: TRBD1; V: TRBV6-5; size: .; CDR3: CASSLRQGDYGYTF; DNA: TGTGCCAGCAGTTTGCGGCAGGGGGACTATGGCTACACCTTC
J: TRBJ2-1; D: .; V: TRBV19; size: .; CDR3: CASTIDGRQEQFF; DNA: TGTGCCAGTACCATAGACGGCCGACAAGAGCAGTTCTTC
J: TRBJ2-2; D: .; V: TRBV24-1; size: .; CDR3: CATSDPQVLTGELFF; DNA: TGTGCCACCAGTGATCCCCAGGTATTAACCGGGGAGCTGTTTTTT
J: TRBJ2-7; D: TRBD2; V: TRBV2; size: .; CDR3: CASTSGGSYEQYF; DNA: TGTGCCAGTACTAGCGGAGGATCCTACGAGCAGTACTTC
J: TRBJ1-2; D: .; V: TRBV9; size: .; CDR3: CASSPRRIYYGYTF; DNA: TGTGCCAGCAGCCCCCGACGGATATACTATGGCTACACCTTC
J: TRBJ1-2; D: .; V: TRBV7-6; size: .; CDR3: CASSPLTGGLSEDGYTF; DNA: TGTGCCAGCAGCCCCCTGACAGGTGGGCTCAGCGAGGATGGCTACACCTTC
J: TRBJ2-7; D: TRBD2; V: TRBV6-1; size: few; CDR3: CASRVSGTSYEQYF; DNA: TGTGCCAGCAGGGTTAGCGGGACCTCCTACGAGCAGTACTTC
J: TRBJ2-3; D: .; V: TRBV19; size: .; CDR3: CASSIWLYFGASLHDLNTDTQYF; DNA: TGTGCCAGTAGTATATGGCTTTATTTTGGGGCCTCGCTCCACGACCTAAACACAGATACGCAGTATTTT
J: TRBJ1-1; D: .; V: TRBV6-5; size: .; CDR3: CASSPGREGGTEAFF; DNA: TGTGCCAGCAGTCCGGGCAGGGAGGGGGGCACTGAAGCTTTCTTT
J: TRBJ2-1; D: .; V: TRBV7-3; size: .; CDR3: CASSLDRDFNEQFF; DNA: TGTGCCAGCAGCTTGGACCGGGACTTCAATGAGCAGTTCTTC
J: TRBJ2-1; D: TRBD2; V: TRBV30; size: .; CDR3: CAWSPGTTRNEQFF; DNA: TGTGCCTGGTCCCCCGGGACTACGAGGAATGAGCAGTTCTTC
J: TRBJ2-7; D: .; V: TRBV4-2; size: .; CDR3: CASSQAGRATINFYEQYF; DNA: TGTGCCAGCAGCCAAGCTGGAAGGGCTACCATAAACTTCTACGAGCAGTACTTC
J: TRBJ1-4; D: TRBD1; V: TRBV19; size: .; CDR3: CASTESGQGHEKLFF; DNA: TGTGCCAGTACAGAATCGGGACAGGGGCACGAAAAACTGTTTTTT
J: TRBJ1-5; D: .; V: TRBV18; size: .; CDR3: CASSPPGASNQPQHF; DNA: TGTGCCAGCTCACCACCGGGGGCTAGCAATCAGCCCCAGCATTTT
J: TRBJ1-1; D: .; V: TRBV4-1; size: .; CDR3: CASSQDRLGNTEAFF; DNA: TGCGCCAGCAGCCAAGATCGGTTAGGGAACACTGAAGCTTTCTTT
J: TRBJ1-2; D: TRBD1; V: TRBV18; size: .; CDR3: CASSPLTGGRDGYTF; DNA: TGTGCCAGCTCACCACTGACAGGGGGCCGTGATGGCTACACCTTC
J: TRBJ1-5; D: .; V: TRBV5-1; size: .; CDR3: CASSSGPILGNQPQHF; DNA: TGCGCCAGCAGCTCAGGCCCGATTCTGGGCAATCAGCCCCAGCATTTT
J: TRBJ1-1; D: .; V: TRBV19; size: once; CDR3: CASSMRLGQGTNTEAFF; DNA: TGTGCCAGTAGTATGAGGCTGGGGCAGGGTACGAACACTGAAGCTTTCTTT
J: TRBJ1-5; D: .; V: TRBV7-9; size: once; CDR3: CASSSSGGSQPQHF; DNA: TGTGCCAGCAGTTCCAGTGGGGGTAGTCAGCCCCAGCATTTT
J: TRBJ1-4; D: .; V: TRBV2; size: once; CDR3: CASTGGGEKLFF; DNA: TGTGCCAGCACTGGGGGTGGGGAAAAACTGTTTTTT
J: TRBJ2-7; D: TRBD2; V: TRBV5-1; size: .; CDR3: CASSLDGRSYEQYF; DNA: TGCGCCAGCAGCTTGGACGGGAGGTCCTACGAGCAGTACTTC
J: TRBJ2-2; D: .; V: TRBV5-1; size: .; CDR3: CASRPQQDFLGTGELFF; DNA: TGCGCCAGCCGGCCCCAACAGGATTTTCTTGGCACCGGGGAGCTGTTTTTT
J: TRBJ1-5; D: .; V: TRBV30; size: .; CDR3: CAWSRQSNQPQHF; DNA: TGTGCCTGGAGTCGACAGAGCAATCAGCCCCAGCATTTT
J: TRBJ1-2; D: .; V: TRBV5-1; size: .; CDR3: CASSLSQSNYGYTF; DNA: TGCGCCAGCAGCTTGTCCCAGTCCAACTATGGCTACACCTTC
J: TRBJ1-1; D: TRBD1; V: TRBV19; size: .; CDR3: CASTKTGTGLNTEAFF; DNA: TGTGCCAGTACCAAAACCGGGACAGGGCTGAACACTGAAGCTTTCTTT
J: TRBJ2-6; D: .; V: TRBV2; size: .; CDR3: CASTLEGGPLSGANVLTF; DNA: TGTGCCAGCACCTTGGAGGGGGGCCCCCTCTCTGGGGCCAACGTCCTGACTTTC
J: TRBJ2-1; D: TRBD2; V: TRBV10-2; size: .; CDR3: CASTSGLAGDNEQFF; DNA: TGCGCCAGCACTAGCGGACTAGCGGGAGACAATGAGCAGTTCTTC
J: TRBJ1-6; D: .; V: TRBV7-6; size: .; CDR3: CASSLGRGGSPLHF; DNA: TGTGCCAGCAGCTTAGGCAGGGGTGGATCACCCCTCCACTTT
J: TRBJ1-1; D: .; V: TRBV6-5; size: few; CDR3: CASSSRRGDTEAFF; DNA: TGTGCCAGCAGTTCCAGGAGGGGAGACACTGAAGCTTTCTTT
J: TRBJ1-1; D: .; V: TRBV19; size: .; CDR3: CASSRQSTGHTEAFF; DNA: TGTGCCAGTAGTAGACAATCCACAGGGCACACTGAAGCTTTCTTT
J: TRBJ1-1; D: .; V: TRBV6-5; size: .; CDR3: CASRRGQAVNTEAFF; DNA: TGTGCCAGCAGGAGGGGCCAGGCGGTGAACACTGAAGCTTTCTTT
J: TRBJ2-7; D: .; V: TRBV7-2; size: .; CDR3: CASSLSRDRSYEQYF; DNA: TGTGCCAGCAGCTTAAGCAGGGACCGCTCCTACGAGCAGTACTTC
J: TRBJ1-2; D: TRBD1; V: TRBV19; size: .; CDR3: CASSKVPFRGPSYGYTF; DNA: TGTGCCAGTAGTAAGGTCCCTTTCAGGGGGCCCTCCTATGGCTACACCTTC
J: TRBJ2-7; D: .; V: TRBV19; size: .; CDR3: CASRGESYEQYF; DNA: TGTGCCAGTAGGGGGGAGTCCTACGAGCAGTACTTC
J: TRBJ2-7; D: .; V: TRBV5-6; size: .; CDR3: CASRGGNEQYF; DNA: TGTGCCAGCCGCGGCGGGAACGAGCAGTACTTC
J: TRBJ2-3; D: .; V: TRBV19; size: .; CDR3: CASSLGSTDTQYF; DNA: TGTGCCAGTAGTTTGGGGAGCACAGATACGCAGTATTTT
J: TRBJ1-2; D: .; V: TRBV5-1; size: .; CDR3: CASSPGSNYGYTF; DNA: TGCGCCAGCAGCCCGGGGTCCAACTATGGCTACACCTTC
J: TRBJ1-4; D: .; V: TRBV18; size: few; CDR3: CASSPTAQVGLEKLFF; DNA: TGTGCCAGCTCACCTACGGCACAGGTTGGTCTTGAAAAACTGTTTTTT
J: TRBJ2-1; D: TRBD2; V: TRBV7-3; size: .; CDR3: CASSPSGRTYNEQFF; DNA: TGTGCCAGCAGCCCTAGCGGGAGAACTTACAATGAGCAGTTCTTC
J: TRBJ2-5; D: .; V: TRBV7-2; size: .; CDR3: CASSSSRGRIETQYF; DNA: TGTGCCAGCAGCTCAAGTCGGGGTAGGATAGAGACCCAGTACTTC
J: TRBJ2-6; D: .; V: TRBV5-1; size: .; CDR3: CASSFQGSGANVLTF; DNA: TGCGCCAGCAGCTTCCAGGGATCTGGGGCCAACGTCCTGACTTTC
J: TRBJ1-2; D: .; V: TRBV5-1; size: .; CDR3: CASSVTSLGNYGYTF; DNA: TGCGCCAGCAGCGTGACATCCTTGGGTAACTATGGCTACACCTTC
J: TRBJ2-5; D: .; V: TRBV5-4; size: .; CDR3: CASRRGTQETQYF; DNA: TGTGCCAGTCGCCGGGGGACCCAAGAGACCCAGTACTTC
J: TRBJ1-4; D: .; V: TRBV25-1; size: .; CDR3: CASSEWGANEKLFF; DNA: TGTGCCAGCAGTGAATGGGGGGCTAATGAAAAACTGTTTTTT
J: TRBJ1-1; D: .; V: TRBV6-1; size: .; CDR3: CASSEARSGPLPGAFF; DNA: TGTGCCAGCAGTGAAGCGCGATCGGGACCCCTACCCGGAGCTTTCTTT
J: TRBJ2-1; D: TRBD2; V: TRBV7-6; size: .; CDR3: CASSLVPAGGGEQFF; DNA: TGTGCCAGCAGCTTAGTCCCAGCGGGAGGAGGTGAGCAGTTCTTC
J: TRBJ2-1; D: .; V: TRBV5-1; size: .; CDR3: CASSLSSRLDNEQFF; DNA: TGCGCCAGCAGCTTGAGCAGCCGACTCGACAATGAGCAGTTCTTC
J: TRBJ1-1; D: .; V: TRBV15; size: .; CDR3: CATSREVGEAFF; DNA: TGTGCCACCAGCAGAGAAGTGGGTGAAGCTTTCTTT
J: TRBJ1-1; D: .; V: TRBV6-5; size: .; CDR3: CASSYLPSGGNTEAFF; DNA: TGTGCCAGCAGTTACCTCCCAAGCGGGGGGAACACTGAAGCTTTCTTT
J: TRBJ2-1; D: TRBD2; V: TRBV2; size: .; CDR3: CASRPRTSGSGEQFF; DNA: TGTGCCAGCAGGCCCAGAACTAGCGGGAGTGGTGAGCAGTTCTTC
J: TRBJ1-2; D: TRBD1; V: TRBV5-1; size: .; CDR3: CASSLDGQGPSGYTF; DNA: TGCGCCAGCAGCCTGGACGGACAGGGACCAAGCGGCTACACCTTC
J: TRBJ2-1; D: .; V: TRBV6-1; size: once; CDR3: CASSANQGGSYNEQFF; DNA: TGTGCCAGCAGTGCGAACCAAGGGGGGAGCTACAATGAGCAGTTCTTC